These T cell receptor beta chains were read from a single sample in a study of tumor-infiltrating lymphocytes in primary liver carcinoma. TCRdb independently ran MiXCR on the multiplex PCR reads; one entry per CDR3 protein. In the table there are 90,000 to 140,000 distinct CDR3 sequences, approximately 82% of which are singletons. Sequences were obtained from liver tumor tissue from sampling region 3. These receptors were obtained from a man aged 35 to 55 with primary liver carcinoma and hepatitis B virus infection. CDR3s include the opening cysteine and the closing phenylalanine or tryptophan. The D gene is left open where the match is weak. Clone size, where shown, is once, few, many, or a class for clones that have expanded.

>TRBJ1-1|TRBV2|14|NA|NA
TGTGCATGCAGGATACTCGGTGGTAACACTGAAGCTTTCTTT
CACRILGGNTEAFF
>TRBJ2-3|TRBV5-5|15|NA|TRBD1
TGTGCCAACAGCTGGGACAGGGGGAATTCAGATACGCAGTATTTT
CANSWDRGNSDTQYF
>TRBJ1-2|TRBV7-9|17|NA|TRBD1
TGTGCCAGCATCTCCAGACCCCAGGGGGGGCGCAACTATGGCTATACCTTC
CASISRPQGGRNYGYTF
>TRBJ2-1|TRBV5-1|15|NA|NA
TGCACCAGCAGTCCTCTAGCGAACTCCTATAATGAGCAGTTCTTC
CTSSPLANSYNEQFF
>TRBJ2-1|TRBV5-1|16|NA|TRBD2
TGCGCCAGCAGCTCCTCGCTAGCGGGAGGAGAGAATGAGCAGTTCTTC
CASSSSLAGGENEQFF
>TRBJ2-1|TRBV6-1|18|NA|NA
TGTGCCTGCAATGAAGAGGTTATGGGCGGCCACTCCTACAATGAGCAGTTCTTC
CACNEEVMGGHSYNEQFF
>TRBJ1-6|TRBV4-3|16|NA|TRBD1
TGCGCCAGCGGCTCCTTGGACAGGGGAAGGATTTCACCCCTCCACTTT
CASGSLDRGRISPLHF
>TRBJ2-2|TRBV6-4|15|many|NA
TGTGCCAGCAGTGAGGACGAGTCGAACACCGGGGAGCTGTTTTTT
CASSEDESNTGELFF
>TRBJ2-7|TRBV5-6|14|NA|NA
TGTGCCAGCAGCTCCGGGACTGGCGGCCTCGGGCAGTACTTT
CASSSGTGGLGQYF
>TRBJ2-2|TRBV7-9|17|many|NA
TGTGCCAGCAGCTTAGCGCAGACTAGAGCGAACACCGGGGAGCTGTTTTTT
CASSLAQTRANTGELFF
>TRBJ1-4|TRBV30|13|NA|NA
TGTGCCTGGAGTATGGCTACAAATGAGAAACTGTTTTTT
CAWSMATNEKLFF
>TRBJ2-2|TRBV6-5|18|NA|TRBD1
TGTGCGAGCAGTCGTCCCCCCCCAACAGGGGCGAACACCGGGGAGCTGTTTTTT
CASSRPPPTGANTGELFF
>TRBJ2-7|TRBV18|13|few|NA
TGTGCCAGCTCACCGAGTCACGACTACGAGCATTACTTC
CASSPSHDYEHYF
>TRBJ1-2|TRBV6-5|13|NA|TRBD1
TGTACCAGTAGGACAGGGATTAACTATGGCTACACCTTC
CTSRTGINYGYTF
>TRBJ2-5|TRBV12-3/TRBV12-4|15|NA|NA
TGTGCCAGCAGTTTAGACCCCAGGACAGAAGAGACCCGGTACTTC
CASSLDPRTEETRYF
>TRBJ1-4|TRBV18|14|few|NA
TGTGCCAGCTCAGCACCGGGATCTAATGAAAAACTGTTTTTT
CASSAPGSNEKLFF
>TRBJ2-5|TRBV5-1|13|many|NA
TGCGCCAGCAGTGAATCGGGATCGGAGACCCAGTACTTC
CASSESGSETQYF
>TRBJ2-6|TRBV10-3|18|NA|TRBD1
TGTGCCATCAGTGAAAGCTGTGACAGGGGCTCTGGGGCCAACGTCCTGACATTC
CAISESCDRGSGANVLTF
>TRBJ2-2|TRBV5-6|13|NA|NA
TGTGCCAGCAGCTTCGCGAGCACCGGGGAGCTCTTTTTT
CASSFASTGELFF
>TRBJ2-2|TRBV29-1|12|NA|NA
TGTGGAGGTACCCAGGTGTCCGGGGAGCTGTTTTTT
CGGTQVSGELFF
>TRBJ2-7|TRBV29-1|12|NA|NA
TGCAGCGTTGAATCGGCCCTCTACGAGCAGTACTTC
CSVESALYEQYF
>TRBJ2-7|TRBV6-6|13|NA|NA
TGTGCCATCAGTTGGACTATCTCCTACGAGCAGTACTTT
CAISWTISYEQYF
>TRBJ2-4|TRBV29-1|14|NA|TRBD1
TGCAGCGTTGCTCACGGGACAGGGGAGGGCATTCAGTACTTC
CSVAHGTGEGIQYF
>TRBJ2-3|TRBV10-2|14|NA|NA
TGCGCCATCAGTGTGTTAACGAGCACAGATACGCAGTATTTT
CAISVLTSTDTQYF
>TRBJ1-6|TRBV4-3|16|NA|TRBD1
TGTGCCAGCGGCTCCCGGGACAGGGGAAGGAATTCACCCCTCCACTTT
CASGSRDRGRNSPLHF
>TRBJ1-1|TRBV29-1|12|NA|NA
TGCAGCGTGGCGACAGCGAACACTGAAGCTTTCTTT
CSVATANTEAFF
>TRBJ2-1|TRBV4-3|16|NA|NA
TGCGCCAGCAACCAAGTAGCTGGGAGCTCCTACAATGAGCAGTTTTTC
CASNQVAGSSYNEQFF
>TRBJ2-7|TRBV4-2|15|NA|TRBD2
TGTGCCAGCAGTCCTAGCGGGAGTCAGTACAATGAACAGTACTTC
CASSPSGSQYNEQYF
>TRBJ2-2|TRBV30|15|once|NA
TGTGCCCGGAGTGAGGCCATCGGTTACACCGGAGAGCTGTTTTTT
CARSEAIGYTGELFF
>TRBJ2-1|TRBV29-1|15|NA|TRBD2
TGCAGCGTTGGACTAGCGGTGGGGTTCTACTATGAGCAGTTCTTC
CSVGLAVGFYYEQFF
>TRBJ1-4|TRBV6-5|14|NA|NA
TGTGTCAGTAGCCGTGGTTGGACTAATGAAAAACTGTTTTTT
CVSSRGWTNEKLFF
>TRBJ2-3|TRBV28|14|NA|NA
TGTACCACGACGGCCTCCCTTAGCAATCAGCCCCAGTATTTT
CTTTASLSNQPQYF
>TRBJ2-3|TRBV6-2/TRBV6-3|13|NA|NA
TGTGCCGGCAGTTTGGCACTAGCAAATACGCAGTATTTT
CAGSLALANTQYF
>TRBJ1-2|TRBV5-1|16|NA|TRBD1
TGCGCCAGCAGCTTGGAGACAGGGGGACTTAATAATGGCTACACCTTC
CASSLETGGLNNGYTF
>TRBJ1-2|TRBV6-6|15|NA|NA
TGTGCCAGCAGTTCAGACGACGTGACAGACTATGGCTACACCTTC
CASSSDDVTDYGYTF
>TRBJ2-5|TRBV30|12|many|TRBD1
TGTGCCTGGAGTCGGACAGGAGAGACCCAGTACTTC
CAWSRTGETQYF
>TRBJ2-5|TRBV29-1|13|once|TRBD1
TGCAGCGTTGAGCACAGGGGGCGAGAGATCCAGTACTTC
CSVEHRGREIQYF
>TRBJ2-1|TRBV7-8|13|NA|NA
TGTGTCAGCAGCTCACTAGCTTCAAATGTGCAGTTCTTC
CVSSSLASNVQFF
>TRBJ2-2|TRBV12-3/TRBV12-4|14|NA|NA
TGTGCCAGCAGTTCCCATGACCGGGACGGGGAGCTGTTTTTT
CASSSHDRDGELFF
>TRBJ1-2|TRBV11-1|15|NA|NA
TGTGCCAGCAGAAGAGCCCCAGATACTAACTATGGCTACACCTTC
CASRRAPDTNYGYTF
>TRBJ2-6|TRBV11-2|15|NA|NA
TGCGCCACCCAGCGGCCGCGCTCTGGGGGCAACGTCCTAACTTTC
CATQRPRSGGNVLTF
>TRBJ2-7|TRBV6-2/TRBV6-3|14|NA|NA
TGTGCCAAGAGCATTTCGTGGACGACCTACGAGCAGTACTTC
CAKSISWTTYEQYF
>TRBJ2-7|TRBV6-1|16|few|NA
TGTGCCAGCAGTGACCGCCCCGGGGCTAGTGGCAATGAGCAGTACTTC
CASSDRPGASGNEQYF
>TRBJ2-5|TRBV6-5|12|NA|NA
TGTGCCAACCAGACAGGAGAGGAGACCCAGTACTTC
CANQTGEETQYF
>TRBJ2-5|TRBV6-5|12|NA|NA
TGCGCCAACAGCTCCCAGGGGGAGACCCAGTACTTC
CANSSQGETQYF
>TRBJ2-6|TRBV6-6|17|NA|NA
TGTGCCAGCAGGGTTGGGGGTCTATTCTCTGGGGCCAACGTCCTGGCTTTC
CASRVGGLFSGANVLAF
>TRBJ2-1|TRBV11-2|15|NA|TRBD1
TGTGCCAGCAGCTTACAGGGGACAGGCCTTAATGTGGAGTTCTTC
CASSLQGTGLNVEFF
>TRBJ2-5|TRBV11-2|14|NA|TRBD1
TGCGCCAGCAGCTGGAGACAGGGGGAAGGGACCCAGTACTTC
CASSWRQGEGTQYF
>TRBJ2-7|TRBV6-2/TRBV6-3|14|once|NA
TGTGCCAGCAGCTCCCTACTAGCAGACTGCGAGCAGTACTTC
CASSSLLADCEQYF
>TRBJ2-3|TRBV11-2|14|NA|NA
TGTGCCAGCATCTTATACCGACAAGGGGATACGCAATATTTT
CASILYRQGDTQYF
>TRBJ1-1|TRBV7-2|17|once|NA
TGTGCCAGCAGCTTAGGAGGTGGGGCACCCATGAACACTGAAGCTTTCTTT
CASSLGGGAPMNTEAFF
>TRBJ2-1|TRBV5-8|15|NA|TRBD2
TGTGCCAGCAGCCCCTCTGTAACGGGAGGTTATGAGCAGTTCTTC
CASSPSVTGGYEQFF
>TRBJ2-5|TRBV29-1|14|once|NA
TGCAGCGTAGAACTCCCAGCCGCCCAAGAGATCCAGTACTTC
CSVELPAAQEIQYF
>TRBJ2-3|TRBV29-1|17|NA|TRBD1
TGCAATGTTGTGGGGCCCGGGACAGGCTTTGATAGAGATACGCAGTATTTT
CNVVGPGTGFDRDTQYF
>TRBJ2-7|TRBV19|14|NA|TRBD1
TGTGCCAGTAGGACAGGGTCGGGCCCCTACGAGCAGTACTTC
CASRTGSGPYEQYF
>TRBJ2-1|TRBV12-3/TRBV12-4|16|NA|TRBD2
TGTGCCAGCAGTTGGAGGGAGGGGCGCACCTACAATGAGCAGTTCTTC
CASSWREGRTYNEQFF
>TRBJ2-2|TRBV11-3|15|once|TRBD2
TGTGACAGCAGCCTAGGCCAAGCGGGAACCGGGGAACTGTTTTTT
CDSSLGQAGTGELFF